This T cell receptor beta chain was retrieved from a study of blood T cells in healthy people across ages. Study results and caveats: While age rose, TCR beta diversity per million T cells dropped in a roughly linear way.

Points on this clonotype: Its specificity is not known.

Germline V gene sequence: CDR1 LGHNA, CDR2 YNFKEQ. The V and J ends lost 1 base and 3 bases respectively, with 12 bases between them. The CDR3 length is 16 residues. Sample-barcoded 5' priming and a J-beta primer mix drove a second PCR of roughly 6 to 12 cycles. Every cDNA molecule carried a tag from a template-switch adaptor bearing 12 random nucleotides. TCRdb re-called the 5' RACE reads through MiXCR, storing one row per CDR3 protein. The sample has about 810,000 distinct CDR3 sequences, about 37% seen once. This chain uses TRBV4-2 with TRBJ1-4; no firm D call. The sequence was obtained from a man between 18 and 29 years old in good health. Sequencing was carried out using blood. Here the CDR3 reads CASSQAEETPNEKLFF. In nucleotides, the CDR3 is TGTGCCAGCAGCCAAGCCGAGGAAACCCCTAATGAAAAACTGTTTTTT.